Following are 26 T cell receptor beta chains from one sample sequenced in a study of shared clonotypes between healthy human individuals. Repertoires were generated with immunoSEQ multiplex PCR, while TCRdb's copy carries only in-frame clones and drops some. In the table there are 400,000 to 500,000 clones, 76% of which are singletons. The sample taken for sequencing was PBMCs. The receptors shown here come from a woman between 40 and 55 years old in good health. Some clones in this sample may be carry-over from other donors' samples.

The V and J genes are TRBV7-2 and TRBJ2-1; TRBD2 matches 9 bases. V gave up 1 base and J gave up 8 bases; unmatched junction bases: 3. Germline CDR1 reads SGHTA; CDR2 reads FQGNSA. The CDR3 contains 14 residues. CDR3 residues: CASSLVAGGDEQFF. The CDR3 DNA sequence: TGTGCCAGCAGCTTAGTTGCGGGAGGGGATGAGCAGTTCTTC.

Turning to this clone: The junction shows a germline mismatch at one end, possibly a read error. The sample contains more than one DNA sequence encoding this CDR3. The chain has TRBV30 and TRBJ2-7, with D possibly TRBD1 on 6 matching bases. Germline assignment: CDR1 GTSNPN and CDR2 SVGIG (reference sequence). This CDR3 is 13 amino acids long. The CDR3 DNA reads as TGTGCCTGGAGTAGAGGACAGCTCTACGAGCAGTACTTT. Its translation: CAWSRGQLYEQYF. The full variable domain, rest sourced from reference TRBV30 and TRBJ2-7, is SQTIHQWPATLVQPVGSPLSLECTVEGTSNPNLYWYRQAAGRGLQLLFYSVGIGQISSEVPQNLSASRPQDRQFILSSKKLLLSDSGFYLCAWSRGQLYEQYFGPGTRLTVT.

This chain connects TRBV6-6 to TRBJ1-4; no clear D gene. Trimming removed 2 bases from V and 12 bases from J, with 7 bases in between. Looked up from germline, CDR1 is MNHNY and CDR2 is SVGAGI (reference sequence). This CDR3 region has 11 residues. The CDR3, as DNA: TGTGCCAGCAGTTACGATGAGGAACTGTTTTTT. Its protein is CASSYDEELFF.

The chain links TRBV10-1 to TRBJ2-1, with 7 positions matching TRBD2. Germline CDR1 reads WNHNN; CDR2 reads SYGVQD (reference sequence). After removal of 0 bases from V and 7 bases from J, the junction contained 12 bases not matched to a gene. The CDR3 is 17 residues long. The CDR3 coding sequence is TGCGCCAGCAGTGAGTCCCCGCTAGCGGAAATGTCAAATGAGCAGTTCTTC. Its translation: CASSESPLAEMSNEQFF.

The CDR3 reads CASSVTPGKNGYTF. For the CDR3, the DNA is TGTGCCAGCAGCGTAACTCCCGGGAAGAATGGCTACACCTTC. The chain has TRBV9 and TRBJ1-2; no clear D gene. Germline V gives CDR1 SGDLS, CDR2 YYNGEE. Deletions cut 1 base from V and 6 bases from J, with 13 bases between. CDR3 length equals 14 residues.

CDR3 coding DNA: TGCGCCAGCAGCGCATTAAACTCTGGTGGGGCCAACGTCCTGACTTTC. This encodes CASSALNSGGANVLTF. The chain uses TRBV5-1 and TRBJ2-6; D is uncertain. The CDR3 sequence is 16 residues long. V dropped 4 bases and J dropped 3 bases, with 14 bases sitting between them. Germline assignment: CDR1 SGHRS and CDR2 YFSETQ.

This clone came up once. The chain is built from TRBV30 and TRBJ1-5, with D tentatively TRBD1 (5 bases). V was shortened by 2 bases and J by 6 bases, with 5 bases between the two germline ends. This CDR3 is 11 amino acids long. Germline-derived CDR1 and CDR2 are GTSNPN and SVGIG (reference sequence). The CDR3 region is CAWSQGQPQHF. The CDR3 region has the DNA TGTGCCTGGAGTCAGGGTCAGCCCCAGCATTTT.

Note on this clone: This likely stems from a read error, as it lies one base from a far larger clone. The chain links TRBV7-9 to TRBJ2-5, with TRBD1 as a possible D gene (6 bases). Trimming left V 5 bases short and J 0 bases short, with 16 bases between. In germline, CDR1 is SEHNR, CDR2 FQNEAQ (reference sequence). CDR3 length equals 16 residues. The CDR3 region is CASSLRDKAYQETQYF. The CDR3 DNA sequence: TGTGCCAGCAGCCTCCGGGACAAGGCTTACCAAGAGACCCAGTACTTC.

V usage is TRBV6-1 and J usage is TRBJ2-1, with 12 bases that match TRBD2. Germline trimming cut 5 bases from V and 8 bases from J; bases unmatched to any gene: 7. Germline-derived CDR1 and CDR2 are MNHNS and SASEGT. This CDR3 contains 15 residues. The CDR3 nucleotides are TGTGCCAGCAGTACCCGGACTAGCGGGATCGATGAGCAGTTCTTC. Translation gives CASSTRTSGIDEQFF.

In regard to this clone: It may be a read error: a sequence one base away is much more abundant. The V call is TRBV30, the J call TRBJ1-1; D is unclear. Trimming pared 4 bases from V and 1 base from J, leaving 10 bases between. CDR3 length equals 13 residues. CDR1 and CDR2 (germline): GTSNPN, SVGIG (reference sequence). The CDR3 DNA reads as TGTGCCTGGAATCAGCTGGGGAACACTGAAGCTTTCTTT. This encodes CAWNQLGNTEAFF.

V and J are TRBV28 and TRBJ2-3, with D possibly called TRBD1 or TRBD2 (5 bases each). This CDR3 comprises 14 residues. With 5 bases removed from V and 4 bases from J, the gap between germline ends came to 13 bases. In germline, CDR1 is MDHEN, CDR2 SYDVKM. The CDR3, as DNA: TGTGCCAGCAGTCCAGGGACCCGCGCAGATACGCAGTATTTT. Amino acid sequence: CASSPGTRADTQYF. Supplemented by reference TRBV28 and TRBJ2-3, the full variable domain reads DVKVTQSSRYLVKRTGEKVFLECVQDMDHENMFWYRQDPGLGLRLIYFSYDVKMKEKGDIPEGYSVSREKKERFSLILESASTNQTSMYLCASSPGTRADTQYFGPGTRLTVL.

The rearrangement joins TRBV5-6 to TRBJ2-5; 9 bases map to TRBD1. The trim removed 0 bases at V and 5 bases at J, leaving 5 bases unmatched. The CDR3 has 15 residues. Looked up from germline, CDR1 is SGHDT and CDR2 is YYEEEE. CDR3 coding DNA: TGTGCCAGCAGCTTGGACAGGGGGCTTGGGGAGACCCAGTACTTC. It yields the protein CASSLDRGLGETQYF.

This chain joins TRBV10-3 and TRBJ2-7, with TRBD1 matching over 8 bases. V trimming: 0 bases; J trimming: 6 bases; junction bases outside the gene matches: 13. Germline assignment: CDR1 ENHRY and CDR2 SYGVKD. The CDR3 is made up of 17 amino acids. CDR3 sequence: CAISESTVDRDRLEQYF. In DNA form, the CDR3 reads TGTGCCATCAGTGAGTCGACTGTGGACAGGGATCGTCTCGAGCAGTACTTC.

The CDR3 spells CAISESLMREQYF. In nucleotides, the CDR3 is TGTGCCATCAGTGAGAGTCTGATGAGGGAGCAGTACTTC. The rearrangement joins TRBV10-3 to TRBJ2-7; D is uncertain. The CDR3 covers 13 residues. Trimming cost V 2 bases and J 7 bases, with 12 bases left between them. From germline, CDR1 is ENHRY and CDR2 SYGVKD.

J is TRBJ2-1 and V is TRBV5-1; TRBD2 aligns across 12 bases. Germline V gives CDR1 SGHRS, CDR2 YFSETQ. Germline trimming cut 0 bases from V and 7 bases from J; bases unmatched to any gene: 8. This CDR3 has 17 amino acids. The CDR3 here is CASSLDRLAGAGNEQFF. The DNA for the CDR3 is TGCGCCAGCAGCTTGGACAGACTAGCGGGAGCCGGGAATGAGCAGTTCTTC.

The chain joins TRBV29-1 to TRBJ2-1; tentative D call: TRBD2 (5 bases). Trimming took 1 base from V and 5 from J, leaving 12 bases between them. Germline CDR1 SQVTM, CDR2 ANQGSEA. This CDR3 spans 14 amino acids. CDR3 in DNA: TGCAGCGTTGAAGGAGACTATGGAAACAATGAGCAGTTCTTC. Protein: CSVEGDYGNNEQFF.

The chain combines TRBV5-1 with TRBJ1-4; 8 bases match TRBD1. The CDR3 has 15 amino acids. CDR1 is SGHRS, CDR2 YFSETQ, per germline. V was pared by 2 bases and J by 7 bases, with 7 bases of the junction left unmatched. Here the CDR3 DNA reads TGCGCCAGCAGCTTAGAGGGGACAGGCGGTGAAAAACTGTTTTTT. Protein: CASSLEGTGGEKLFF.

This chain joins TRBV6-5 and TRBJ1-2; 8 nucleotides match TRBD1. The length of the CDR3 is 14 residues. Germline values: CDR1 MNHEY, CDR2 SVGAGI. V lost 6 bases and J lost 0; bases outside the gene matches: 3. The CDR3 sequence is CASRQTGANYGYTF. The CDR3 DNA reads as TGTGCCAGCAGACAGACAGGGGCTAACTATGGCTACACCTTC.

The chain carries TRBV30 and TRBJ2-5; D ambiguous. The CDR3 runs to 12 residues. Germline loops: CDR1 GTSNPN, CDR2 SVGIG (reference sequence). Trimming shortened V by 4 bases and J by 5 bases, and 11 bases separated the two germline ends. The CDR3 nucleotides are TGTGCCTGGACGACGCCGGCGGAGACCCAGTACTTC. As protein: CAWTTPAETQYF.

The chain combines TRBV11-2 with TRBJ2-5; D remains unclear. Matching the DNA end better, TRBJ2-7 makes the J call doubtful. Germline CDR1 SGHAT, CDR2 FQNNGV. The length of the CDR3 is 19 residues. The DNA of the CDR3 is TGTGCCAGCAGCTTAATAAGGCGGACGCCCTATGGTGGGCCTTACGAGCAGTACTTC. Translated, it gives CASSLIRRTPYGGPYEQYF.

Details on this clone: A far larger clone is one base from this, pointing to a likely read error. The sample contains more than one DNA sequence encoding this CDR3. V and J are TRBV30 and TRBJ1-1; D uncertain. The germline V and J ends were trimmed by 5 bases and 1 base, with 11 bases remaining between them. Germline CDR1 GTSNPN, CDR2 SVGIG (reference sequence). The CDR3 consists of 13 residues. In DNA form, the CDR3 reads TGTGCCTGGGCCCACCTGTCGAACACTGAAGCTTTCTTT. It is translated as CAWAHLSNTEAFF.

In this sample, this clone turned up a few times. CDR3 sequence: CASSLLTGSGNEQFF. CDR3 bases: TGTGCCAGCAGCTTGCTGACGGGGTCGGGTAATGAGCAGTTCTTC. This chain uses TRBV5-4 with TRBJ2-1, with D tentatively TRBD2 (5 bases). CDR1 and CDR2 from the germline V gene are SGHNT and YYREEE (reference sequence). V was trimmed by 1 base and J by 7 bases, leaving 15 bases between them. This CDR3 has 15 amino acids.

As regards this clone: This specimen includes other DNA sequences encoding the same CDR3. V and J are TRBV5-1 and TRBJ2-2, with a weak D call TRBD1 (6 bases). The ends were cut back, 2 bases at V and 1 base at J, with 9 bases in the middle. This CDR3 region has 15 residues. Per the germline V gene, CDR1 is SGHRS and CDR2 is YFSETQ. CDR3 nucleotides: TGCGCCAGCAGCTTAGGGGGACAGAACACCGGGGAGCTGTTTTTT. Translated, it gives CASSLGGQNTGELFF.

This clone turned up a few times. V usage is TRBV15 and J usage is TRBJ1-1; the D gene is possibly TRBD1 (5 bases). The germline V gene has CDR1 LNHNV and CDR2 YYDKDF (reference sequence). This CDR3 has 13 amino acids. Trimming shortened V by 6 bases and J by 11 bases, and 19 bases separated the two germline ends. CDR3 amino acids: CATRDNGLKWAFF. The CDR3, as DNA: TGTGCCACCAGGGACAATGGATTGAAGTGGGCTTTCTTT.

The DNA for the CDR3 is TGTGCCAGCAGTGCAACAGCCGCCGGGGAGCTGTTTTTT. Translated: CASSATAAGELFF. The genes are TRBV6-1 and TRBJ2-2; no firm D call. The germline CDR1 and CDR2 sequences are MNHNS and SASEGT. V lost 4 bases, J lost 6 bases, and 9 bases lay in between. CDR3 length: 13 amino acids.

This clone came up many times. In nucleotides, the CDR3 is TGTGCCAGCTCACCGGACAGGCGGACTGGAAACACCATATATTTT. Its translation: CASSPDRRTGNTIYF. This chain connects TRBV18 to TRBJ1-3; 7 positions match TRBD1. CDR1 is KGHSH, CDR2 LQKENI, per germline. V was pared by 3 bases and J by 2 bases, with 4 bases of the junction left unmatched. The CDR3 totals 15 residues. Full variable domain (remainder filled in from reference TRBV18 and TRBJ1-3): NAGVMQNPRHLVRRRGQEARLRCSPMKGHSHVYWYRQLPEEGLKFMVYLQKENIIDESGMPKERFSAEFPKEGPSILRIQQVVRGDSAAYFCASSPDRRTGNTIYFGEGSWLTVV.